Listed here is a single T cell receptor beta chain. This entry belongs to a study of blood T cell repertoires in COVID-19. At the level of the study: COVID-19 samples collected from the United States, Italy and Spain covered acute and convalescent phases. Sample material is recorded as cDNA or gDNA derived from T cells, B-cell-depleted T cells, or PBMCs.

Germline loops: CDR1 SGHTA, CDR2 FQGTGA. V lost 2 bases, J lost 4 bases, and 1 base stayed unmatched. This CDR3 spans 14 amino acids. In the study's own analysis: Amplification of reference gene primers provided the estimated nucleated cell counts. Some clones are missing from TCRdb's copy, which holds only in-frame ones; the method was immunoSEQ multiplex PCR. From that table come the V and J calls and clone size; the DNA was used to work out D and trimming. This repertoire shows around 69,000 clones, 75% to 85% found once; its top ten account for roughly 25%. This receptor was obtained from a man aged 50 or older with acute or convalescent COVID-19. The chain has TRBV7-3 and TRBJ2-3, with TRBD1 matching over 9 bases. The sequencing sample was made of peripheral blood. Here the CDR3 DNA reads TGTGCCAGCAGCTTAGGACAGGGGTCAGATACGCAGTATTTT. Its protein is CASSLGQGSDTQYF.